This T cell receptor (beta chain) is drawn from a study of blood T cell repertoires in COVID-19. Looking at the study overall: From T cells, B-cell-depleted T cells, or PBMCs came the material, which was cDNA or gDNA.

Per germline, CDR1 SGHDT and CDR2 YYEEEE. CDR3 length: 15 residues. V dropped 2 bases and J dropped 1 base, with 12 bases sitting between them. This table comes from immunoSEQ multiplex PCR, and its TCRdb copy is limited to in-frame clones, with some not included. In the table there are roughly 100,000 clones, roughly 91% of which are singletons. The sequence was obtained from a human donor in a cohort sampled during active COVID-19. Sequenced input: peripheral blood. The V gene is TRBV5-6, the J gene TRBJ1-2; weak D call: TRBD1 (5 bases). The CDR3 DNA sequence: TGTGCCAGCAGCTTAGACAGATCTGTTAACTATGGCTACACCTTC. It yields the protein CASSLDRSVNYGYTF.